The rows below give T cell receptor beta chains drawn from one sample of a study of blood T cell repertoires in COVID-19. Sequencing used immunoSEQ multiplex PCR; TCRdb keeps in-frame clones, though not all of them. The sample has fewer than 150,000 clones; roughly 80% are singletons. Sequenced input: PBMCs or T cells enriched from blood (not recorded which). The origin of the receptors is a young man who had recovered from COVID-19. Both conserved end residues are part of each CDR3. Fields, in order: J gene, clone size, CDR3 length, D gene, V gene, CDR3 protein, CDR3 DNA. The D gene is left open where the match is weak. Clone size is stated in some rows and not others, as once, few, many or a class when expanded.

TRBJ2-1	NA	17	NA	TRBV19	CASSRQGGEPGYNEQFF	TGTGCCAGTAGTCGGCAGGGAGGAGAACCAGGTTACAATGAGCAGTTCTTC
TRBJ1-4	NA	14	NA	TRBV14	CASSQGLQGEKLFF	TGTGCCAGCAGCCAAGGGCTACAGGGTGAAAAACTGTTTTTT
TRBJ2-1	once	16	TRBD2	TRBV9	CASSQLFSGSYNEQFF	TGTGCCAGCAGTCAATTGTTTAGCGGGAGTTACAATGAGCAGTTCTTC
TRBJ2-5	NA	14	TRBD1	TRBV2	CASSVQGVGETQYF	TGTGCCAGCAGTGTGCAGGGGGTCGGAGAGACCCAGTACTTC
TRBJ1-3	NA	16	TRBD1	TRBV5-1	CASSYQRQGEGNTIYF	TGCGCCAGCAGCTACCAGAGACAGGGTGAAGGAAACACCATATATTTT
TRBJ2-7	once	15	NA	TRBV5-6	CASSLDPGSSYEQYF	TGTGCCAGCAGCTTGGATCCAGGTAGCTCCTACGAGCAGTACTTC
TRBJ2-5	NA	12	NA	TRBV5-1	CASSRGQETQYF	TGCGCCAGCAGCAGGGGCCAAGAGACCCAGTACTTC
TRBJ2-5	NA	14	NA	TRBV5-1	CASSLNQGRETQYF	TGCGCCAGCAGCTTGAACCAGGGGCGAGAGACCCAGTACTTC
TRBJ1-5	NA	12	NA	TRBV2	CASSDRAQPQHF	TGTGCCAGCAGTGACAGGGCTCAGCCCCAGCATTTT
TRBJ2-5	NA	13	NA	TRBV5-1	CASSLEREGTQYF	TGCGCCAGCAGCTTGGAGAGGGAAGGGACCCAGTACTTC